The clone carrying this T cell receptor (beta chain) was counted at least ten times. This sample is part of a study of regulatory T cells in long-lasting Graves disease. Time point noted: newly diagnosed GD, antithyroid drugs for less than 3 months. From PBMCs, RNA was extracted and then used to make the TCR library. HTBI primers from iRepertoire and Arm-PCR of CDR3 regions yielded the TCR beta libraries. Using its own MiXCR run on the multiplex PCR reads, TCRdb lists one record per CDR3 protein. The sample carries about 540,000 distinct CDR3 sequences, 13% recorded once. This same sample was also part of a study on T cells in Graves' hyperthyroidism and ophthalmopathy.

The sample in question was peripheral blood mononuclear cells (PBMCs), obtained at new diagnosis, from a patient treated with antithyroid drugs. This receptor was obtained from a man between 25 and 39 years old with Graves disease.

The CDR3, as DNA: TGTGCCAGCGGGATAGCGGGAGGGCCCTACGAGCAGTACTTC. Amino acid sequence: CASGIAGGPYEQYF. The rearrangement links TRBV7-2 to TRBJ2-7; TRBD2 aligns across 11 bases. The CDR3 is 14 residues long. From germline, CDR1 is SGHTA and CDR2 FQGNSA. Trimming at V came to 8 bases and at J to 2 bases, leaving 5 bases not matched to a gene.